The 10 T cell receptor beta chains given below trace back to one sample, sequenced in a study of blood T cell repertoires in COVID-19. Produced via immunoSEQ multiplex PCR; TCRdb's table is partial and in-frame only. The sample contains 300,000 or so clones, about 90% of which appear only once. The sample comprised PBMCs or T cells enriched from blood (not recorded which). All receptors derive from a woman aged 45 to 65 who had been exposed to COVID-19.

The chain recombines TRBV18 with TRBJ1-5, with 7 bases fitting TRBD1. Trimming cost V 3 bases and J 10 bases; bases outside gene matches: 9. The germline gives CDR1 KGHSH, CDR2 LQKENI. CDR3 length: 14 amino acids. This chain's CDR3 is CASSPGLGGPPQHF. The CDR3 coding sequence is TGTGCCAGCTCACCCGGTTTAGGGGGCCCCCCCCAGCATTTT.

About this clone: Different DNA sequences within this sample yield the same CDR3. The V gene is TRBV28, the J gene TRBJ1-6, with no clear D. The CDR3 has 14 residues. CDR1 and CDR2 (germline): MDHEN, SYDVKM. Trimming shortened V by 4 bases and J by 10 bases, and 14 bases separated the two germline ends. The CDR3: CASSSAGGGSPLHF. The CDR3 coding sequence is TGTGCCAGCAGTTCGGCGGGAGGAGGGTCACCCCTCCACTTT.

V usage is TRBV10-3 and J usage is TRBJ2-7, with a weak D call TRBD1 (5 bases). The V end lost 8 bases, the J end lost 3 bases, and 14 bases lay between the germline ends. Germline CDR1 ENHRY, CDR2 SYGVKD. The CDR3 is made up of 13 amino acids. The CDR3 DNA is TGTGCCATCGGGTTGGGGCAGAACTACGAGCAGTACTTC. It yields the protein CAIGLGQNYEQYF.

The chain has TRBV6-1 and TRBJ2-3; 11 bases fit TRBD1. The CDR3 loop spans 16 amino acids. CDR1 MNHNS and CDR2 SASEGT come from the germline V gene. V shed 2 bases and J 4 bases; nucleotides not matched to a gene: 5. The CDR3 protein is CASSESAGQGADTQYF. CDR3 in DNA: TGTGCCAGCAGTGAAAGCGCGGGACAGGGGGCAGATACGCAGTATTTT.

The chain carries TRBV4-1 and TRBJ1-4; D not resolved. CDR3 length: 13 residues. CDR1 and CDR2 (germline): MGHRA, YSYEKL. V lost 4 bases and J 8 bases, leaving 11 bases between the germline ends. The CDR3 sequence: CASSPQAGEKLFF. CDR3 in DNA: TGCGCCAGCAGCCCCCAAGCGGGCGAAAAACTGTTTTTT.

As regards this clone: Other DNA sequences of this sample code for an identical CDR3. The chain uses TRBV18 and TRBJ1-2; 9 bases agree with TRBD1. V lost 4 bases, J lost 3 bases, and 0 bases stayed unmatched. Germline-derived CDR1 and CDR2 are KGHSH and LQKENI. CDR3 size: 13 residues. The CDR3 bases are TGTGCCAGCTCACGGACAGGGGACTATGGCTACACCTTC. This encodes CASSRTGDYGYTF.

The chain employs TRBV5-1 and TRBJ2-2; 11 bases fit TRBD1. The length of the CDR3 is 15 residues. Germline V gives CDR1 SGHRS, CDR2 YFSETQ. The V gene end was trimmed by 4 bases and the J gene end by 5 bases; junction bases not matched to a gene: 4. The CDR3 protein is CASSQGTGGTGELFF. CDR3 nucleotide sequence: TGCGCCAGCAGCCAGGGGACAGGGGGAACCGGGGAGCTGTTTTTT.

The CDR3 DNA reads TGTGCCAGCAGCCCATTCCGGGACAGGTACAATGAGCAGTTCTTC. Its translation is CASSPFRDRYNEQFF. The chain has TRBV7-9 and TRBJ2-1; 8 bases line up with TRBD1. This CDR3 spans 15 amino acids. The ends lost 5 bases at V and 4 bases at J; junction bases unmatched: 7. The germline gives CDR1 SEHNR, CDR2 FQNEAQ (reference sequence).

The chain recombines TRBV4-1 with TRBJ2-1; TRBD2 agrees at 7 bases. The CDR3 totals 15 residues. J was trimmed by 7 bases and V by 5 bases; bases with no gene match: 11. Germline CDR1 MGHRA, CDR2 YSYEKL. CDR3 loop: CASSSLGLRGNEQFF. The CDR3 DNA follows: TGCGCCAGCAGCTCGTTGGGACTACGGGGGAATGAGCAGTTCTTC.

This chain joins TRBV14 and TRBJ1-2; 8 bases are shared with TRBD1. The germline CDR1 and CDR2 sequences are SGHDN and FVKESK. The CDR3 has 14 residues. Trimming at V came to 2 bases and at J to 4 bases, leaving 3 bases not matched to a gene. CDR3 sequence reads: CASSQPGQAYGYTF. As DNA, the CDR3 is TGTGCCAGCAGCCAACCGGGACAGGCCTATGGCTACACCTTC. Drawing the rest from reference TRBV14 and TRBJ1-2, the complete variable domain is EAGVTQFPSHSVIEKGQTVTLRCDPISGHDNLYWYRRVMGKEIKFLLHFVKESKQDESGMPNNRFLAERTGGTYSTLKVQPAELEDSGVYFCASSQPGQAYGYTFGSGTRLTVV.